These 5 T cell receptor beta chains were all obtained from the same sample, sequenced in a study of blood T cell repertoires in COVID-19. Assay: immunoSEQ multiplex PCR; the TCRdb copy retains only in-frame clones and omits some. The sample holds about 170,000 clones, around 88% seen once. Specimen: PBMCs or T cells enriched from blood (not recorded which). These receptors came from a woman in her forties or fifties in a cohort exposed to, infected with or recovered from COVID-19 (not recorded which).

The rearrangement joins TRBV6-5 to TRBJ1-2; 7 bases fit TRBD1. CDR1 MNHEY and CDR2 SVGAGI come from the germline V gene. The CDR3 has 14 residues. V dropped 6 bases and J dropped 8; count of bases not matched to a gene: 12. The CDR3 DNA follows: TGTGCCAGCAGAACTCGACAGGGCCCTCTCGGCTACACCTTC. Residues: CASRTRQGPLGYTF.

The chain couples TRBV21-1 to TRBJ2-7; the table's D call, TRBD2, was not checked against the DNA. TRBV21-1 is recorded as a pseudogene. The CDR3 runs to 14 residues. DNA of the CDR3: TGTGCCAGCAAGTTACGGTCCGCAGCGGAGGAGCAGTACTTC. The encoded protein is CASKLRSAAEEQYF.

The chain carries TRBV10-3 and TRBJ2-1; 8 bases are a match to TRBD1. This CDR3 is 12 amino acids long. Trimming took 3 bases from V and 8 from J; bases not matched to a gene: 0. In germline, CDR1 is ENHRY, CDR2 SYGVKD. The CDR3 nucleotides read TGTGCCATCAGTGAACAGGGGGATGAGCAGTTCTTC. Its protein product is CAISEQGDEQFF.

J is TRBJ1-3 and V is TRBV30, with D tentatively TRBD1 (5 bases). Trimming cost V 5 bases and J 4 bases, with 15 bases left between them. Germline CDR1 is GTSNPN and CDR2 is SVGIG (reference sequence). This CDR3 is 14 amino acids long. The CDR3 loop is CAWRQGFTGNTIYF. CDR3 in DNA: TGTGCCTGGCGGCAGGGTTTCACAGGAAACACCATATATTTT.

This sequence joins TRBV14 and TRBJ2-1; D possibly corresponds to TRBD2 (6 bases). Germline V gene lookup returns CDR1 SGHDN and CDR2 FVKESK. The CDR3 length is 11 residues. The V gene lost 4 bases and the J gene lost 8 bases, with 6 bases spanning the gap. CDR3 bases: TGTGCCAGCAGCCGGGAGGATGAGCAGTTCTTC. It yields the protein CASSREDEQFF.